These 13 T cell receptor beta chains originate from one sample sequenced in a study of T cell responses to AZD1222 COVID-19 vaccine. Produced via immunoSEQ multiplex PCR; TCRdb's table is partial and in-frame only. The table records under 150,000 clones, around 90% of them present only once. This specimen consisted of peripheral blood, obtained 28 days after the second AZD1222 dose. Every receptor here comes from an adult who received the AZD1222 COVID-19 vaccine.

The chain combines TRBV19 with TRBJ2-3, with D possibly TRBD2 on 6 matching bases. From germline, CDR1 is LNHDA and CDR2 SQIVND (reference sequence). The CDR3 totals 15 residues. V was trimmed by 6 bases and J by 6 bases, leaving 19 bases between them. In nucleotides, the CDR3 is TGTGCCAGTAGGCCGGGCGGGAAGCTGGGTGATACGCAGTATTTT. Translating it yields CASRPGGKLGDTQYF.

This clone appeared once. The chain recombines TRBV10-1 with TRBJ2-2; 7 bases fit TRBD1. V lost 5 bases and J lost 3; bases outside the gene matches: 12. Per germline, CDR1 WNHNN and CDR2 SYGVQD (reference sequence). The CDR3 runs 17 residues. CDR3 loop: CASSLSRGRGYTGELFF. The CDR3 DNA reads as TGCGCCAGCAGTTTGTCCCGGGGCAGGGGGTACACCGGGGAGCTGTTTTTT.

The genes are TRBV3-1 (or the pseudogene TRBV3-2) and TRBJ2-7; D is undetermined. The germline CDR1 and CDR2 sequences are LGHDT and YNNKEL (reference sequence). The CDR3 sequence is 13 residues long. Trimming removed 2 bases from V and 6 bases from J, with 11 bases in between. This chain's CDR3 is CASSQRPLGEQYV. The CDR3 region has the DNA TGTGCCAGCAGCCAAAGGCCCCTTGGCGAGCAGTACGTC.

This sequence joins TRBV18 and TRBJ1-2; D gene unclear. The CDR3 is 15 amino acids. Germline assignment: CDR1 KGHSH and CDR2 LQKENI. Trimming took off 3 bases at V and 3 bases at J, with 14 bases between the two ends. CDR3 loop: CASSPPQWRDYGYTF. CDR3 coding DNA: TGTGCCAGCTCACCCCCGCAATGGAGGGACTATGGCTACACCTTC.

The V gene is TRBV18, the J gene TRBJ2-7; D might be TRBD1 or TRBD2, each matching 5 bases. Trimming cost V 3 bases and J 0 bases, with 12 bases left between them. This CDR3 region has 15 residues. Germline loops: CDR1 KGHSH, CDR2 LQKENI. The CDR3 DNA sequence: TGTGCCAGCTCACCTCCGGGACGGAGCTCCTACGAGCAGTACTTC. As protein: CASSPPGRSSYEQYF.

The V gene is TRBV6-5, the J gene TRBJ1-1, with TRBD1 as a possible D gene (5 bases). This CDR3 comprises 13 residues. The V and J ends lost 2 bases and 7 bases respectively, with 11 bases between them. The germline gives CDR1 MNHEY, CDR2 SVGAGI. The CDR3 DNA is TGTGCCAGCAGTTACGGTGCGGGACTTGAAGCTTTCTTT. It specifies CASSYGAGLEAFF.

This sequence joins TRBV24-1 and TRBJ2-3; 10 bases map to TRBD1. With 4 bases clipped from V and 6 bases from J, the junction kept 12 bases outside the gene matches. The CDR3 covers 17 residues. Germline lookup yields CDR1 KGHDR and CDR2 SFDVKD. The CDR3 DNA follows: TGTGCCACCAGTGAGCCTCTGACAGGGGGCGTACGGGATACGCAGTATTTT. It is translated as CATSEPLTGGVRDTQYF.

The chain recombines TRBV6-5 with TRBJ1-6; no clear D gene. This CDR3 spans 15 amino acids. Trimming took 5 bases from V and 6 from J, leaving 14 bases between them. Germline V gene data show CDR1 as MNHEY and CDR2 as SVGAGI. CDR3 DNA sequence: TGTGCCAGCAGTCGCCGGGCTCTAATTAATTCACCCCTCCACTTT. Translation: CASSRRALINSPLHF.

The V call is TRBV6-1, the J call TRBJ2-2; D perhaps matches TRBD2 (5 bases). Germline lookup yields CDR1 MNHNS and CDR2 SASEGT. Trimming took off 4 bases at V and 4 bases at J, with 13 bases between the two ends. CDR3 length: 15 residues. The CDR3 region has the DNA TGTGCCAGCAGTGCGGAGGTAGTGACCACCGGGGAGCTGTTTTTT. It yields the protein CASSAEVVTTGELFF.

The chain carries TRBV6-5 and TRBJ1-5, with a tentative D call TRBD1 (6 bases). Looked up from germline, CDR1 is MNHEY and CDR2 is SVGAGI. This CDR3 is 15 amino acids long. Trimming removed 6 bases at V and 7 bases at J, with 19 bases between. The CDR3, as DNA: TGTGCCAGCAGGTCCCTACAGGGTGTCGGACAGCCCCAGCATTTT. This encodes CASRSLQGVGQPQHF.

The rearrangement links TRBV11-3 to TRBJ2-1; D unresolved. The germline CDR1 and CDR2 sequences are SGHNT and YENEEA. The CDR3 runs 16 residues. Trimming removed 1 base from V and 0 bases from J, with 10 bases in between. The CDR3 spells CASSLGGRTSYNEQFF. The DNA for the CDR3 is TGTGCCAGCAGCTTAGGTGGCCGGACCTCCTACAATGAGCAGTTCTTC.

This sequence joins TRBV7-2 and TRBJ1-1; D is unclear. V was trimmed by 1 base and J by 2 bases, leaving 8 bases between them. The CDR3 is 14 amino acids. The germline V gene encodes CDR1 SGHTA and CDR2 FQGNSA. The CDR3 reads CASSLDITNTEAFF. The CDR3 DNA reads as TGTGCCAGCAGCTTAGATATTACCAACACTGAAGCTTTCTTT.

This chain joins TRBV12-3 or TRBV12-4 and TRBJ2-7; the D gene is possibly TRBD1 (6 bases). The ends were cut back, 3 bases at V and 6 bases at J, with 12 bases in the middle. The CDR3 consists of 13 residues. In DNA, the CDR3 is TGTGCCAGCAGTTTTAACAGGGACGGCGAGCAGTACGTC. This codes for CASSFNRDGEQYV.